This T cell receptor (beta chain) was captured by sequencing in a study of T cells after yellow fever vaccination (dated by TCRdb to the late 2010s). General notes on the study: The SMART-Seq v4 Ultra Low Input RNA kit was used to prepare libraries from fractions with low cell numbers. The cohort comprised two healthy male donors, one aged 18 to 30 and one aged 30 to 39 years. Bulk PBMC replicates and cell subsets were isolated from blood drawn at multiple timepoints before and after both primary and secondary immunization. To track T-cell clones before and after primary and booster YFV17D yellow fever vaccination, bulk TCR alpha and beta repertoires were sequenced longitudinally.

In regard to this clonotype: Its antigen remains undetermined. Within one base of it there is no much larger clone, and no base qualities were kept.

The treatment or condition label, as the study defines it: live attenuated yellow fever vaccine strain. A standard Ficoll-Paque protocol was used to isolate PBMCs from peripheral blood. CD4 and CD8 T-cell fractions were isolated with Dynabeads CD4 and CD8 positive selection kits. TriZol was used to extract RNA from bulk PBMCs, CD4 and CD8 fractions, and dextramer-positive and dextramer-negative fractions. Sequencing took place on an Illumina NovaSeq 6000. Synthesis of TCR cDNA relied on 5'RACE template switching, a step that introduced a universal primer site along with unique molecular identifiers. Priming of cDNA synthesis was performed from both the TCR alpha and TCR beta constant segments. Two PCR steps were used to amplify libraries, with sample barcodes and sequencing adapters being added in the second step. Libraries were sequenced on Illumina HiSeq 2500 (2x100 bp) or NovaSeq (2x150 bp). On the authors' methods: Reads were demultiplexed and collapsed into UMI consensus sequences with MIGEC, and V(D)J alignment was performed with MiXCR. Vaccine-responding clonotypes were identified with edgeR using replicate PBMC samples, with FDR below 0.01 and a log2 fold change above 5 up to day 15 being required. CD4 or CD8 identity was assigned to each bulk clonotype according to whether the clonotype was present at higher abundance in the sequenced CD4 repertoire or the sequenced CD8 repertoire. TCRdb reworked the public reads: Q25 trimming with fastp, MiXCR clone assembly, productive beta chains retained. CDR3 protein sequences are deduplicated, and each keeps its most common genes and DNA. TCRdb, not the original authors, processed these V and J calls. This sample has hundreds of thousands of distinct CDR3 sequences in its table, and around 12% of those were observed once. The top ten clones comprise around 3% of the sample.

Overall study results and their limits: FACS-sorted repertoires could contain abundant contaminating clonotypes from the bulk population, so computational filtering was required. The secondary T-cell response was found to be weaker but faster than the primary response, with a peak reached on day 5 rather than on day 15. Because the study included only a couple of donors, the extent to which the findings can be generalized is limited. A small share of clonotypes was detected in both CD4 and CD8 compartments, with the overlap likely arising from convergent recombination. After the booster, most clones that had expanded after primary vaccination were detected again (about 97% of CD4 and around nine tenths of CD8), suggesting broad maintenance of memory.

The V and J ends are trimmed by 5 bases and 4 bases, leaving 16 bases between them. CDR1 and CDR2 (SGHTA, FQGNSA) derive from the germline V gene. Including the terminal cysteine and phenylalanine, the CDR3 comprises 15 residues. The CDR3 DNA has 45 bases and is translated from base 1. The sequencing used CD4+ T cells sorted from PBMCs, collected 15 days after the yellow fever booster vaccination. This receptor was identified in a young man who received the YFV17D yellow fever vaccine. The V and J segments used are TRBV7-2 and TRBJ2-3; TRBD2 might be the D gene, on 7 matching bases. The CDR3 protein sequence reads: CASSLAGARADTQYF. The DNA reads TGTGCCAGCAGCCTTGCGGGGGCCCGGGCAGATACGCAGTATTTT.